This T cell receptor beta chain was recovered during a study of blood T cell repertoires in COVID-19. This clone came up once. Seattle patient enrollment occurred during active infection, with longitudinal follow-up thereafter. Assay: immunoSEQ multiplex PCR; the TCRdb copy retains only in-frame clones and omits some. The sample has about 97,000 clones, approximately 90% seen once. Material: peripheral blood. This receptor was taken from a woman in her fifties or sixties with COVID-19, enrolled during active disease.

The CDR3 region has the DNA TGTGCCAGCAGCTTACAGGGGCAAGGGAGTTCACCCCTCCACTTT. Protein sequence: CASSLQGQGSSPLHF. This rearrangement joins TRBV7-6 to TRBJ1-6; tentatively, D is TRBD1 (6 bases). CDR1 SGHVS and CDR2 FNYEAQ come from the germline V gene. This CDR3 has 15 residues. V shed 2 bases and J shed 9 bases, with 14 bases lying between them.